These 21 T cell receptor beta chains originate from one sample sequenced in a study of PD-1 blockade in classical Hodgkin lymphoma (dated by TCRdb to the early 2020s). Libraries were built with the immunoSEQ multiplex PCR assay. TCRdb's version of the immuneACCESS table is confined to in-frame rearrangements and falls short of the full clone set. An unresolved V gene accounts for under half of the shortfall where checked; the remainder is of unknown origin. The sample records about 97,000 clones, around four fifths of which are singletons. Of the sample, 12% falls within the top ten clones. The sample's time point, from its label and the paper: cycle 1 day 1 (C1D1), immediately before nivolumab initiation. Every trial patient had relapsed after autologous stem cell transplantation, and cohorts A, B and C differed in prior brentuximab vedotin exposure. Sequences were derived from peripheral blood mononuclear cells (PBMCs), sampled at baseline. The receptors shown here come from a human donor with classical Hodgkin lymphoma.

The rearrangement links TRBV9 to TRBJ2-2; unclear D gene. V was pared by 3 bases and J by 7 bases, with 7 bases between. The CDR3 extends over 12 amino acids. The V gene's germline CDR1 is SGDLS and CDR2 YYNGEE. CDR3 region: CASSAYHGELFF. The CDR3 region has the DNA TGTGCCAGCAGCGCCTATCACGGGGAGCTGTTTTTT.

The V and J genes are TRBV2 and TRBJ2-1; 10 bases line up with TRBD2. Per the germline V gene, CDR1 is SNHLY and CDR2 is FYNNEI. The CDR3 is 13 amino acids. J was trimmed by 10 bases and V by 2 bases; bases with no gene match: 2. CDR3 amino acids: CASSERAGGEQFF. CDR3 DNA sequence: TGTGCCAGCAGTGAAAGAGCGGGAGGGGAGCAGTTCTTC.

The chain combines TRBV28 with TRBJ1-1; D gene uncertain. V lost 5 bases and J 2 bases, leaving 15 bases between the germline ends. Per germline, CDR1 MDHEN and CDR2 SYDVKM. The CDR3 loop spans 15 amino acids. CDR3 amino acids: CASSPPPIANTEAFF. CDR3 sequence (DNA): TGTGCCAGCAGTCCTCCACCGATTGCTAACACTGAAGCTTTCTTT.

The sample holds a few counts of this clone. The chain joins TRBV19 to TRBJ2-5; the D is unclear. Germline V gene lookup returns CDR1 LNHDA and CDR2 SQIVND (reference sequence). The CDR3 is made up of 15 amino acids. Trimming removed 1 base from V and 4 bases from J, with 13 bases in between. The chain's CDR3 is CASSIGVATPETQYF. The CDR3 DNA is TGTGCCAGTAGTATAGGGGTTGCCACCCCAGAGACCCAGTACTTC. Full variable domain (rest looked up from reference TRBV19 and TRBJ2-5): DGGITQSPKYLFRKEGQNVTLSCEQNLNHDAMYWYRQDPGQGLRLIYYSQIVNDFQKGDIAEGYSVSREKKESFPLTVTSAQKNPTAFYLCASSIGVATPETQYFGPGTRLLVL.

The CDR3 DNA is TGTGCCAGCAGTTCGGGGGCGTGGGAGCAGTACTTC. This gives the protein CASSSGAWEQYF. The chain is built from TRBV28 and TRBJ2-7, with D tentatively TRBD1 or TRBD2 (6 bases each). Trimming removed 4 bases from V and 7 bases from J, with 11 bases in between. Germline CDR1 MDHEN, CDR2 SYDVKM. The CDR3 runs to 12 residues.

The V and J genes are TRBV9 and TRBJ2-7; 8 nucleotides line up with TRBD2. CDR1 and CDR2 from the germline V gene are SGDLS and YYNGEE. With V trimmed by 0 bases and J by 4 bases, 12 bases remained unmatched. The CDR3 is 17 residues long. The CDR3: CASSVGGSYREGYEQYF. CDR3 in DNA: TGTGCCAGCAGCGTAGGAGGTTCTTATCGGGAGGGTTACGAGCAGTACTTC.

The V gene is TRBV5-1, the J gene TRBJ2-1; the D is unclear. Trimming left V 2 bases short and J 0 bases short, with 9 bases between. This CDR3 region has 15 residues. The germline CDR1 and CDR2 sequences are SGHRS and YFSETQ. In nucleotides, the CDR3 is TGCGCCAGCAGCTTAGACCCGGACTCCTACAATGAGCAGTTCTTC. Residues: CASSLDPDSYNEQFF.

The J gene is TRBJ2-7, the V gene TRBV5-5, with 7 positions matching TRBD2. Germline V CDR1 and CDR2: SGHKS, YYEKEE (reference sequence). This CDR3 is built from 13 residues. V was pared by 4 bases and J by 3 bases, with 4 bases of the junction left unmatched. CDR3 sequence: CASSPTGGYEQYF. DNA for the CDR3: TGTGCCAGCAGCCCGACGGGGGGCTACGAGCAGTACTTC. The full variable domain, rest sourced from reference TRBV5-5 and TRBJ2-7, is DAGVTQSPTHLIKTRGQQVTLRCSPISGHKSVSWYQQVLGQGPQFIFQYYEKEERGRGNFPDRFSARQFPNYSSELNVNALLLGDSALYLCASSPTGGYEQYFGPGTRLTVT.

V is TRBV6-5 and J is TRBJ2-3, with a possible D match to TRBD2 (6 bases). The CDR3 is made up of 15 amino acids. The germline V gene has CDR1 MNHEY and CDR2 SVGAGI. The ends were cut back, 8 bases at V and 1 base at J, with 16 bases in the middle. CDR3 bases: TGTGCCAGCGACCCCCGGGGGTTGGGCACAGATACGCAGTATTTT. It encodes CASDPRGLGTDTQYF.

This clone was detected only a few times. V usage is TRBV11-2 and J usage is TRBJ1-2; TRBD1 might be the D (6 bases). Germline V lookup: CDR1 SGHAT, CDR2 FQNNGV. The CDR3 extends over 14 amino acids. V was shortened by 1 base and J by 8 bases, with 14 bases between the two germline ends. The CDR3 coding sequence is TGTGCCAGCAGCTTAGGGACAGCCAACACCGGCTACACCTTC. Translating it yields CASSLGTANTGYTF. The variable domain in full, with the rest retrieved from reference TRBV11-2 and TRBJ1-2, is EAGVAQSPRYKIIEKRQSVAFWCNPISGHATLYWYQQILGQGPKLLIQFQNNGVVDDSQLPKDRFSAERLKGVDSTLKIQPAKLEDSAVYLCASSLGTANTGYTFGSGTRLTVV.

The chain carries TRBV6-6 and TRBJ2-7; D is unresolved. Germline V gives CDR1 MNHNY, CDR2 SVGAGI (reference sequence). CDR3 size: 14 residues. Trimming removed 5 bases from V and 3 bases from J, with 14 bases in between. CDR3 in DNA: TGTGCCAGCAGTCTCGCTAGTGCGGTCTACGAGCAGTACTTC. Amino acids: CASSLASAVYEQYF.

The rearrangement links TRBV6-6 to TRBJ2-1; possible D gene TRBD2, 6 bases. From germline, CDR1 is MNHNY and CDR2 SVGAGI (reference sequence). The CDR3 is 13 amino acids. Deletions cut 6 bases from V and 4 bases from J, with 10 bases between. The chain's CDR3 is CASRRDLYNEQFF. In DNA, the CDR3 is TGTGCCAGCAGACGGGACTTATACAATGAGCAGTTCTTC.

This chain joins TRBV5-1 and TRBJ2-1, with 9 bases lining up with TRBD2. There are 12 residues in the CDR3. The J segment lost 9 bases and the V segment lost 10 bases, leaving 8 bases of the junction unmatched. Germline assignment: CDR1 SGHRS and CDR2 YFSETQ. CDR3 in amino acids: CASQREEREQFF. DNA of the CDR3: TGCGCCTCACAGCGGGAGGAACGTGAGCAGTTCTTC.

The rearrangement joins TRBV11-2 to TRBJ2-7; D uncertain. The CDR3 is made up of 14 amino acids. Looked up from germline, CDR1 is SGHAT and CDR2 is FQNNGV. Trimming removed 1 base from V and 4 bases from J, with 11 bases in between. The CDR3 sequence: CASSLAPVTYEQYF. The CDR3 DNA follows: TGTGCCAGCAGCTTAGCTCCAGTGACTTACGAGCAGTACTTC.

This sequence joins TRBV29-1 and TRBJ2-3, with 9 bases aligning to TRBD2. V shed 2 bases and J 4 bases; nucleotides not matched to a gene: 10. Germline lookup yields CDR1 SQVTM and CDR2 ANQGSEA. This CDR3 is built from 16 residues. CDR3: CSVEPPGGRASDTQYF. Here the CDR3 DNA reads TGCAGCGTTGAACCGCCGGGCGGGAGGGCCTCAGATACGCAGTATTTT.

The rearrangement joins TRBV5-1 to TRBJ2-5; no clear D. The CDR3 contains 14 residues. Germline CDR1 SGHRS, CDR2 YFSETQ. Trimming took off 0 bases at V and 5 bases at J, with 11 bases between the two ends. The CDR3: CASSLEVNRETQYF. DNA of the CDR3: TGCGCCAGCAGCTTGGAGGTCAATAGGGAGACCCAGTACTTC. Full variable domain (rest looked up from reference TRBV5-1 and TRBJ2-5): KAGVTQTPRYLIKTRGQQVTLSCSPISGHRSVSWYQQTPGQGLQFLFEYFSETQRNKGNFPGRFSGRQFSNSRSEMNVSTLELGDSALYLCASSLEVNRETQYFGPGTRLLVL.

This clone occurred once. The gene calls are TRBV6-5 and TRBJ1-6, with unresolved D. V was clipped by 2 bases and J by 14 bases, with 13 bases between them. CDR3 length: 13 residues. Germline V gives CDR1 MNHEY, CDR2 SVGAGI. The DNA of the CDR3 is TGTGCCAGCAGTTACGCCGGAGGAGGAACCCTCCACTTT. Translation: CASSYAGGGTLHF.

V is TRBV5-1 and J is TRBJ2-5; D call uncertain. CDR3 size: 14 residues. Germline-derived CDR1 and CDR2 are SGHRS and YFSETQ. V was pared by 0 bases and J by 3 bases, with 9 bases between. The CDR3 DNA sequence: TGCGCCAGCAGCTTGGTGGCAGAGGAAGAGACCCAGTACTTC. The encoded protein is CASSLVAEEETQYF.

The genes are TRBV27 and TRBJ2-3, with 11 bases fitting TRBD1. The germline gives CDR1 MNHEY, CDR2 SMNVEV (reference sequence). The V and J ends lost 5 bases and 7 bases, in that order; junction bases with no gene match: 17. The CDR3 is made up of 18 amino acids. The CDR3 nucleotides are TGTGCCAGCAGTAGTTTTCGAGCCGGGACAGGGGGAAGTAATACGCAGTATTTT. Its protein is CASSSFRAGTGGSNTQYF.

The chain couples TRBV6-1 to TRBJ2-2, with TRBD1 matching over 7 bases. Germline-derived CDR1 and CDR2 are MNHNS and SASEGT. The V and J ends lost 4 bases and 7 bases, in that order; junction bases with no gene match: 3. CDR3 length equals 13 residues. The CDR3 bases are TGTGCCAGCAGTGTTCAGGGGGTCGGGGAGCTGTTTTTT. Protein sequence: CASSVQGVGELFF.

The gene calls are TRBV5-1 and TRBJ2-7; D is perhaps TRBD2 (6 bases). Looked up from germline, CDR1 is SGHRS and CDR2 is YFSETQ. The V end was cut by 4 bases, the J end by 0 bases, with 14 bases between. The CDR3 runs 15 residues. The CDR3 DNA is TGCGCCAGCAGCCTTAATAGCGGACCCTCCTACGAGCAGTACTTC. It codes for CASSLNSGPSYEQYF.